The present T cell receptor beta chain was sequenced within a study of blood T cell repertoires in COVID-19. The length of the CDR3 is 13 residues. Trimming cost V 6 bases and J 0 bases, with 5 bases left between them. Germline CDR1 reads MNHEY; CDR2 reads SVGAGI. Generated by immunoSEQ multiplex PCR, the TCRdb table keeps only in-frame clones and is missing some. The sample carries approximately 89,000 clones, approximately 75% recorded once. The chain employs TRBV6-5 and TRBJ1-4; no clear D gene. The clonotype was recovered from a human donor in a cohort sampled during active COVID-19. Specimen: peripheral blood. CDR3 nucleotides: TGTGCCAGCAGCCGGTCAACTAATGAAAAACTGTTTTTT. It is translated as CASSRSTNEKLFF.